The following is a T cell receptor (beta chain) sequence with its context. From germline, CDR1 is MGHRA and CDR2 YSYEKL. The CDR3 spans 13 residues. Trimming cost V 0 bases and J 8 bases, with 8 bases left between them. This entry comes from a study of blood T cell repertoires in COVID-19. About the study: Specimens from acute and convalescent COVID-19 originated in the United States, Italy and Spain. From T cells, B-cell-depleted T cells, or PBMCs came the material, which was cDNA or gDNA.

Original handling: It was from reference gene primer amplification that nucleated cell counts were estimated. Profiling relied on immunoSEQ multiplex PCR, and the TCRdb table lists in-frame clones only, not all of them. The V and J calls and clone size come from that table; D and trimming were worked out from the DNA. This table holds some 150,000 clones, roughly 80% found once. The source material was peripheral blood. The rearrangement uses TRBV4-1 and TRBJ2-1; no clear D gene. The clonotype originates from a human donor in a cohort sampled during active COVID-19. CDR3 in amino acids: CASSQDSPDEQFF. CDR3 DNA: TGCGCCAGCAGCCAAGACTCTCCTGATGAGCAGTTCTTC.